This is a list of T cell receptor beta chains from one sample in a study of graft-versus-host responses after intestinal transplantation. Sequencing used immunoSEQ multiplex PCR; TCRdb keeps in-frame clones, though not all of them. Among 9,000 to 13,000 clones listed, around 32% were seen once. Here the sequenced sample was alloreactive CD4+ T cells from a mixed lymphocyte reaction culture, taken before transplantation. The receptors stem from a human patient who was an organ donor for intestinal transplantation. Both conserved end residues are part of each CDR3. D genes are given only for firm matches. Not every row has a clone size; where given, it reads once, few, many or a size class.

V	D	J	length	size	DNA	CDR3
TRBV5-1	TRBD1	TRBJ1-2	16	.	TGCGCCAGCAGCCTGATCGTGACAGGGGCTAACTATGGCTACACCTTC	CASSLIVTGANYGYTF
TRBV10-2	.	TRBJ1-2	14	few	TGCGCCAGCAGTGGCTCCGGGACACAGGATGGCTACACCTTC	CASSGSGTQDGYTF
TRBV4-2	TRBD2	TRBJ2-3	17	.	TGTGCCAGCAGCCAAGGAGTCCCAGCGGGGATCACAGATACGCAGTATTTT	CASSQGVPAGITDTQYF
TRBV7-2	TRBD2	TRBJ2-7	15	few	TGTGCCAGCAGCTCCCGGACTAGCGGGGGGTCACGGCAGTACTTC	CASSSRTSGGSRQYF
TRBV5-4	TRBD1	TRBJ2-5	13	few	TGTGCCAGCAGCTTACAGGGGTATGAGACCCAGTACTTC	CASSLQGYETQYF
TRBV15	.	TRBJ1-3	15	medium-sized	TGTGCCACCAGCAGAGAGAGGGAAAATGGAAACACCATATATTTT	CATSRERENGNTIYF
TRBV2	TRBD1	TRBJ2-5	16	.	TGTGCCAGCAGTTCACCGTCCGGGACAGGGCGGGAGACCCAGTACTTC	CASSSPSGTGRETQYF
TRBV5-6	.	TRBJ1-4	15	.	TGTGCCAGCAGCTTGGTAGGAGAGGTTAATGAAAAACTGTTTTTT	CASSLVGEVNEKLFF
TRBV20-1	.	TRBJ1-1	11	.	TGCAGTGCTAGACGGGGGGTTGGAGCTTTCTTT	CSARRGVGAFF
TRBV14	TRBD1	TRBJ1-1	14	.	TGTGCCAGCAGCCAAGTTCCCCGACAGGGGCGAGCTTTCTTT	CASSQVPRQGRAFF
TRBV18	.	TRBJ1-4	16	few	TGTGCCAGCTCACCAGTCCAGGGCGCAACTAATGAAAAACTGTTTTTT	CASSPVQGATNEKLFF
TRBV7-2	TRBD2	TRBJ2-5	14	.	TGTGCCAGCAGCTTAGCGGGGGGGGGAGAGACCCAGTACTTC	CASSLAGGGETQYF
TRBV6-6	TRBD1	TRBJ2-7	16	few	TGTGCCAGCAGCCAAAGGGCCCGACAGGGGCGATACGAGCAGTACTTC	CASSQRARQGRYEQYF
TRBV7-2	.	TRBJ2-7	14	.	TGTGCCAGCAGCTTAGGGGGCACCATCTACGAGCAGTACTTC	CASSLGGTIYEQYF
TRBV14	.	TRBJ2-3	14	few	TGTGCCAGCAGCCAAGATCTCTTCGCAGATACGCAGTATTTT	CASSQDLFADTQYF
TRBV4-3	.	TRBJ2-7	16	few	TGCGCCAGCAGCCTGATAGGGGGGGCACCCTCCTACGAGCAGTACTTC	CASSLIGGAPSYEQYF
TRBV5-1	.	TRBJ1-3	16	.	TGCGCCAGCAGACCTACCCCGGGGAATGCTGGAGACACCATATATTTT	CASRPTPGNAGDTIYF
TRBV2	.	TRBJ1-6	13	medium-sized	TGTGCCAGCAGTGGACAGATGGGTTCACCCCTCCACTTT	CASSGQMGSPLHF
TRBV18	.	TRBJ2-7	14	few	TGTGCCAGCTCACCCAGGACAGAAGTTTACGAGCAGTACTTC	CASSPRTEVYEQYF